This entry lists 5 T cell receptor beta chains sequenced from one sample in a study of cytomegalovirus exposure and HLA in healthy donors. Vbeta (60) and Jbeta (13) primers were used in the PCR. The assay was immunoSEQ multiplex PCR, and TCRdb's table has in-frame clones only and misses some. The sample yields 130,000 to 150,000 clones, of which the top ten take up 1.5% to 2%. Sequenced input: PBMCs. Receptor source: a woman aged 50 to 60 in good health and CMV-seronegative.

The chain joins TRBV18 to TRBJ1-2; D is undetermined. The CDR3 contains 15 residues. The V gene's germline CDR1 is KGHSH and CDR2 LQKENI. The V end lost 2 bases, the J end lost 7 bases, and 17 bases lay between the germline ends. The CDR3 nucleotides read TGTGCCAGCTCACCAGACGCGTACACTAAACGTGGCTACACCTTC. It is translated as CASSPDAYTKRGYTF.

CDR3 in amino acids: CASSFGTDYSTDTQYF. CDR3 DNA: TGCGCCAGCAGCTTCGGGACTGACTATAGCACAGATACGCAGTATTTT. The chain carries TRBV5-1 and TRBJ2-3; D may be TRBD2 (6 bases). The CDR3 totals 16 residues. Between the trimmed V and J ends, which lost 2 bases and 0 bases, there was a span of 13 bases. Germline V gene data show CDR1 as SGHRS and CDR2 as YFSETQ.

V and J are TRBV2 and TRBJ1-5; possible D gene TRBD1, 5 bases. Per the germline V gene, CDR1 is SNHLY and CDR2 is FYNNEI. Trimming took 8 bases from V and 3 from J, leaving 11 bases between them. CDR3 length: 13 amino acids. CDR3 amino acids: CASHRGSNQPQHF. The DNA of the CDR3 is TGTGCCAGCCATAGGGGTTCCAATCAGCCCCAGCATTTT.

This rearrangement joins TRBV7-3 to TRBJ2-7; TRBD2 matches at 10 bases. V lost 0 bases and J lost 6; bases outside the gene matches: 8. This CDR3 is 16 amino acids long. Germline CDR1 is SGHTA and CDR2 is FQGTGA. CDR3 residues: CASSLTGAGGPSEQYF. The CDR3 nucleotides are TGTGCCAGCAGCTTAACAGGAGCGGGAGGGCCGAGCGAGCAGTACTTC.

The CDR3: CASSQVSTSGYQETQYF. The CDR3 bases are TGCGCCAGCAGCCAAGTTTCGACTAGCGGGTACCAAGAGACCCAGTACTTC. The chain recombines TRBV4-3 with TRBJ2-5, with 10 bases matching TRBD2. CDR3 length: 17 residues. CDR1 LGHNA and CDR2 YSLEER come from the germline V gene. V lost 1 base, J lost 0 bases, and 5 bases stayed unmatched.